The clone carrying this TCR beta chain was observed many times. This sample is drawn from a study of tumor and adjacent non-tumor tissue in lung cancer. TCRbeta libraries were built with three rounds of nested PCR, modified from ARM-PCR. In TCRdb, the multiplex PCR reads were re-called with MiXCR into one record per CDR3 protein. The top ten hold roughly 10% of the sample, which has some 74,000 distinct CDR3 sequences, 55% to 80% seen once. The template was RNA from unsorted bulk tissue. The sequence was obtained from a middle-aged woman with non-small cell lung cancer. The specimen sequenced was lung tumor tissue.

The CDR3 loop reads CSAISPSGGNTDTQYF. The CDR3 coding sequence is TGCAGTGCTATCTCACCTAGCGGGGGGAACACAGATACGCAGTATTTT. V gene TRBV20-1 combines with J gene TRBJ2-3; TRBD2 matches 11 bases. J gave up 2 bases and V 4 bases, and 8 bases lay outside the gene matches. The CDR3 runs to 16 residues. In germline, CDR1 is DFQATT, CDR2 SNEGSKA (reference sequence).